This is a list of T cell receptor beta chains from one sample in a study of T-cell reconstitution after alpha-beta-depleted transplantation in children. TCRdb reprocessed the PCR reads with MiXCR, giving one entry per CDR3 protein. This table has hundreds of thousands of distinct CDR3 sequences, about 15% appearing once. The material sequenced was PBMCs from the stem cell graft donor, taken from the stem cell graft. The receptors stem from a human donor who donated a stem cell graft to a child with acute myeloid leukemia. Both conserved end residues are part of each CDR3. The order of the fields is J gene, clone size, D gene, V gene, CDR3 DNA, CDR3 protein. The D gene is left open where the match is weak. Expanded clones get a size class; other rows say once, few or many, or leave the size out.

TRBJ2-1	many	.	TRBV29-1	TGCAGCGTTCCTCCTGGCCCTTACAATGAGCAGTTCTTC	CSVPPGPYNEQFF
TRBJ2-1	.	.	TRBV20-1	TGCAGTGCTAGGGGACCCCGCGTAGACAATGAGCAGTTCTTC	CSARGPRVDNEQFF
TRBJ1-4	.	.	TRBV29-1	TGCAGCGTTGAGACAACAACTAATGAAAAACTGTTTTTT	CSVETTTNEKLFF
TRBJ1-3	.	.	TRBV6-5	TGTGCCAGCAGTTCTCGGAGGAACACCATATATTTT	CASSSRRNTIYF
TRBJ2-3	.	.	TRBV4-2	TGTGCCAGCAGCCAAGAGGGAGCGGCGATTGCAGATACGCAGTATTTT	CASSQEGAAIADTQYF
TRBJ2-3	many	.	TRBV20-1	TGCAGTCTCCATCTGGAGGGCGCAGATACGCAGTATTTT	CSLHLEGADTQYF
TRBJ2-1	.	.	TRBV12-3/TRBV12-4	TGTGCCAGCAGTTCCTACTCCGCCGGGACTCCCCGCAATGAGCAGTTCTTC	CASSSYSAGTPRNEQFF
TRBJ2-2	many	.	TRBV4-2	TGTGCCAGCAGCTCCGGGACCCCGATCACCGGGGAGCTGTTTTTT	CASSSGTPITGELFF
TRBJ1-2	few	.	TRBV28	TGTGCCAGCAGCCGTCCCCAGTTTTCCTATGGCTACACCTTC	CASSRPQFSYGYTF
TRBJ1-1	.	.	TRBV14	TGTGCCAGCAGCCAAGATGGGGGGGGGAGGACTGAAGCTTTCTTT	CASSQDGGGRTEAFF
TRBJ2-1	many	.	TRBV7-2	TGTGCCAGCAGCTTAGATCTCCGCTACAATGAGCAGTTCTTC	CASSLDLRYNEQFF
TRBJ2-2	.	.	TRBV6-1	TGTGCTGTCAAGGGGGTCCGGACCGGGGAGCTGTTTTTT	CAVKGVRTGELFF
TRBJ2-7	few	.	TRBV10-3	TGTGCCATCAGCATACAGGGACCTAGTGCGATTTACGAGCAGTACTTC	CAISIQGPSAIYEQYF
TRBJ2-3	few	.	TRBV28	TGTGCCAGCAGGAGTCAGGGGAGCACAGATACGCAGTATTTT	CASRSQGSTDTQYF
TRBJ2-5	few	.	TRBV20-1	TGCAGCGCCGGAGGGGGGCAAGAGACCCAGTACTTC	CSAGGGQETQYF
TRBJ2-1	few	.	TRBV6-5	TGTGCCAGCAGTAACACCGGGACATTGGCTGAGCAGTTCTTC	CASSNTGTLAEQFF
TRBJ2-1	many	TRBD2	TRBV20-1	TGCAGTGCTAGAGTGGCTAGCGGGGGGGGAGACAATGAGCAGTTCTTC	CSARVASGGGDNEQFF
TRBJ2-1	.	.	TRBV2	TGTGCCAGCAGGGCCCGACTAGTCCCGTCTTACAATGAGCAGTTCTTC	CASRARLVPSYNEQFF
TRBJ1-6	many	TRBD1	TRBV7-2	TGTGCCAGCAGCTTAGCCGGCAGGGGGAGGACACCCCTCCACTTT	CASSLAGRGRTPLHF
TRBJ2-2	.	.	TRBV11-2	TGTGCCAGCAGCCCTGAGGGGGGGGCCTTCGGCGGGGAGCTGTTTTTT	CASSPEGGAFGGELFF
TRBJ1-1	.	TRBD1	TRBV20-1	TGCAGTGCTATTCCGGGACAGCTGAACACTGAAGCTTTCTTT	CSAIPGQLNTEAFF
TRBJ2-7	few	.	TRBV12-3/TRBV12-4	.	CASSTSTGDPSTYEQYF
TRBJ2-1	many	.	TRBV6-1	TGTGCCAGCAGTGAAATTTGGCAAAGGGTCCGGGATAACAATGAGCAGTTCTTC	CASSEIWQRVRDNNEQFF
TRBJ2-5	.	TRBD2	TRBV20-1	TGCAGTGCTGACGACTGGACTAGCGGGGGGGAGACCCAGTACTTC	CSADDWTSGGETQYF
TRBJ2-1	few	.	TRBV5-1	TGCGCCAGCAGCTTGGAAGGACGGGGTGGCCCCTACAATGAGCAGTTCTTC	CASSLEGRGGPYNEQFF
TRBJ1-3	few	.	TRBV12-3/TRBV12-4	TGTGCCAGCAGCCCACAGGGCCTTGGAAACACCATATATTTT	CASSPQGLGNTIYF
TRBJ1-3	few	.	TRBV28	TGTGCCAGCTCGGGGGGACAAGGAAACACCATATATTTT	CASSGGQGNTIYF
TRBJ2-7	.	.	TRBV30	TGTGCCTGGAACTCGGGGAGGGGGAACGAGCAGTACTTC	CAWNSGRGNEQYF
TRBJ1-4	few	.	TRBV4-2	TGTGCCAGCAGCCAAGATTGGGGGGCTGATGAAAAACTGTTTTTT	CASSQDWGADEKLFF
TRBJ1-2	many	.	TRBV20-1	TGCAGTGCCGAGACCCGGGAGCTAGGGAACTATGGCTACACCTTC	CSAETRELGNYGYTF
TRBJ2-5	many	TRBD2	TRBV5-5	TGTGCCAGCAGCTTGACTAGCGGGGGCCAGGGGAAGACCCAGTACTTC	CASSLTSGGQGKTQYF
TRBJ1-1	many	.	TRBV20-1	TGCAGTGCTAGCGACGCCAGGGGCCCTGAAGCTTTCTTT	CSASDARGPEAFF
TRBJ2-3	.	.	TRBV20-1	TGCAGTGCTAGAGATGGGAGACGGGGGGCCTCGGCAGATACGCAGTATTTT	CSARDGRRGASADTQYF
TRBJ2-2	few	.	TRBV7-2	TGTGCCAGCAGCACAACCGGGACAACAAACACCGGGGAGCTGTTTTTT	CASSTTGTTNTGELFF
TRBJ1-1	few	.	TRBV9	TGTGCCAGCAGCCCCGGGTCGGGTCGAAAGAACACTGAAGCTTTCTTT	CASSPGSGRKNTEAFF
TRBJ2-5	few	.	TRBV7-2	TGTGCCAGCAGCTCATTAGGGGTTCAAGAGACCCAGTACTTC	CASSSLGVQETQYF
TRBJ1-2	many	TRBD1	TRBV20-1	TGCAGTGCTAGTGTGGCAGGGGGAGGCTACACCTTC	CSASVAGGGYTF
TRBJ1-3	once	.	TRBV30	TGTGCCTGGAGTGAATACGTAACCTCTGGAAACACCATATATTTT	CAWSEYVTSGNTIYF
TRBJ2-7	few	TRBD1	TRBV5-6	TGTGCCAGCAGCCCCGACAGGGGGCAATACGAGCAGTACTTC	CASSPDRGQYEQYF
TRBJ1-4	few	.	TRBV15	TGTGCCACCAGCAGAGCGGGGGTCGGAAAACTGTTTTTT	CATSRAGVGKLFF
TRBJ2-3	.	.	TRBV6-4	TGTGCCAGTGGCCTGGACTCCTCCTCAGATACGCAGTATTTT	CASGLDSSSDTQYF
TRBJ1-1	.	.	TRBV5-1	TGCGCCAGCAGCTTGGCTCGGGACATGACTGAAGCTTTCTTT	CASSLARDMTEAFF
TRBJ1-1	.	TRBD1	TRBV20-1	TGCAGTGCTAGCGGGGGCCCGGGACAGGGACTCCTTACGGGGGTCGAAGCTTTCTTT	CSASGGPGQGLLTGVEAFF
TRBJ2-3	many	.	TRBV20-1	TGCAGTGCTAGTATTGGGAATGGCTACGCAGATACGCAGTATTTT	CSASIGNGYADTQYF
TRBJ1-1	many	.	TRBV5-5	TGTGCCAGCAGCTTGCGTCCAGCCATGAACACTGAAGCTTTCTTT	CASSLRPAMNTEAFF
TRBJ2-3	few	.	TRBV7-9	TGTGCCAGCAGCTTAGGGTGGGGAGCAACACATACGCAGTATTTT	CASSLGWGATHTQYF
TRBJ1-1	.	.	TRBV12-3/TRBV12-4	TGTGCCAGCAGCCCTGAACTAATTACCACTGAAGCTTTCTTT	CASSPELITTEAFF
TRBJ2-1	many	.	TRBV6-5	TGTGCCAGCAGTTACTCTTTGCGGGGTTCCTACAATGAGCAGTTCTTC	CASSYSLRGSYNEQFF
TRBJ1-4	.	.	TRBV20-1	TGCAGTGCTCCGCGAAAAATGGGGGAAAAACTGTTTTTT	CSAPRKMGEKLFF
TRBJ2-3	many	TRBD2	TRBV15	TGTGCCACCGGTTACGGACTAGCGGGGAGCACAGATACGCAGTATTTT	CATGYGLAGSTDTQYF
TRBJ1-5	many	TRBD1	TRBV20-1	TGCAGTGCTGGCAGGGGGTATGGTCAGCCCCAGCATTTT	CSAGRGYGQPQHF
TRBJ2-7	.	.	TRBV30	TGTGCCTGGAGTGTACCTGGGGGCGCCGAGCAGTACTTC	CAWSVPGGAEQYF
TRBJ1-3	.	.	TRBV7-2	TGTGCCAGCAGCTTATGGGGGACCCTCTCTGGAAACACCATATATTTT	CASSLWGTLSGNTIYF
TRBJ2-7	.	.	TRBV29-1	TGCAGCGTTGCTTCAGCCTACGAGCAGTACTTC	CSVASAYEQYF
TRBJ1-2	few	.	TRBV7-9	TGTGCCAGCAGCTTAGTTTTGAGGGAAGATGGCTACACCTTC	CASSLVLREDGYTF
TRBJ2-5	.	.	TRBV21-1	TGTGCCAGCAGCGCCGGGGACAGCACCTTGTACCAAGAGACCCAGTACTTC	CASSAGDSTLYQETQYF
TRBJ2-5	.	.	TRBV5-1	TGCGCCAGCAGCTTGTACCGGGGGTCCGAAGGATATCTACAAGAGACCCAGTACTTC	CASSLYRGSEGYLQETQYF
TRBJ1-6	many	.	TRBV20-1	TGCAGTGCTGGGGGTGGAAATTCACCCCTCCACTTT	CSAGGGNSPLHF
TRBJ2-5	many	.	TRBV6-5	TGTGCCAGCAGCCCGGGGGTGGAGACCCAGTACTTC	CASSPGVETQYF
TRBJ2-4	many	TRBD2	TRBV20-1	TGCAGTGCTCTAGCGGGGGGGCCCCTGGTGGACAAAAACATTCAGTACTTC	CSALAGGPLVDKNIQYF